Below are 18 T cell receptor beta chains sequenced from a single sample in a study of vaccination and CD4 T cells after COVID-19. Once obtained from cultured CD4+ T cells, the DNA was sequenced using the Oncomine TCR Beta short-read assay. One entry per CDR3 protein results from TCRdb running MiXCR on the PCR reads. The table shows about 25,000 distinct CDR3 sequences, with roughly a third occurring only once. Time point specified: late sampling 161 to 241 days after vaccination in three convalescent patients. Treatment here: roughly 10-day PBMC culture with coronavirus spike peptide pools or control peptides (ViraFEST assay). These TCRs are of unknown antigen specificity. Material: CD4+ T cells from blood, cultured in vitro, obtained about 7 months after SARS-CoV-2 vaccination. These receptors all come from a human donor who had recovered from COVID-19.

The chain has TRBV27 and TRBJ1-1, with D maybe TRBD1 (5 bases). V gave up 5 bases and J gave up 3 bases, with 10 bases separating them. The germline gives CDR1 MNHEY, CDR2 SMNVEV (reference sequence). The CDR3 spans 13 residues. CDR3 sequence (DNA): TGTGCCAGCAGTACAGGTGGGGACACTGAAGCTTTCTTT. Its translation is CASSTGGDTEAFF.

This clonotype was counted between two and nine times. The rearrangement uses TRBV6-5 and TRBJ2-7; D is ambiguous. CDR1 and CDR2 from the germline V gene are MNHEY and SVGAGI. Trimming removed 0 bases from V and 10 bases from J, with 13 bases in between. The CDR3 spans 13 residues. This CDR3 is CASSYSRGTDQYF. The DNA of the CDR3 is TGTGCCAGCAGTTACTCGAGAGGAACGGATCAGTACTTC.

This clonotype was counted a few times. The J gene is TRBJ2-1, the V gene TRBV7-6; D not certain. The CDR3 consists of 12 residues. Germline CDR1 is SGHVS and CDR2 is FNYEAQ. Trimming stripped 0 bases from V and 9 bases from J, with 6 bases between. Here the CDR3 DNA reads TGTGCCAGCAGCTTAGCGCAAAGTGAGCAGTTCTTC. This gives the protein CASSLAQSEQFF.

The chain links TRBV5-4 to TRBJ2-5; 7 nucleotides align to TRBD2. V was pared by 0 bases and J by 5 bases, with 10 bases of the junction left unmatched. The CDR3 length is 16 residues. CDR1 and CDR2 from the germline V gene are SGHNT and YYREEE (reference sequence). The CDR3 DNA reads as TGTGCCAGCAGCTTGGGCCTGGGCGGGAGTGGGGAGACCCAGTACTTC. It yields the protein CASSLGLGGSGETQYF.

CDR3 loop: CASSPGRRSYEQYF. DNA for the CDR3: TGTGCCAGCAGCCCTGGACGTAGGTCCTACGAGCAGTACTTC. The rearrangement uses TRBV12-3 or TRBV12-4 and TRBJ2-7, with D unclear. The CDR3 consists of 14 residues. V was shortened by 6 bases and J by 1 base, with 13 bases between the two germline ends.

This chain uses TRBV7-9 with TRBJ1-2; 7 nucleotides match TRBD1. Germline loops: CDR1 SEHNR, CDR2 FQNEAQ (reference sequence). The V segment lost 5 bases and the J segment 1 base; nucleotides outside the gene matches: 13. This CDR3 has 17 residues. DNA for the CDR3: TGTGCCAGCAGCCCCGGGGGACAGTCCTCCTTTAACTATGGCTACACCTTC. This encodes CASSPGGQSSFNYGYTF. Full variable domain (remainder filled in from reference TRBV7-9 and TRBJ1-2): DTGVSQNPRHKITKRGQNVTFRCDPISEHNRLYWYRQTLGQGPEFLTYFQNEAQLEKSRLLSDRFSAERPKGSFSTLEIQRTEQGDSAMYLCASSPGGQSSFNYGYTFGSGTRLTVV.

The chain joins TRBV29-1 to TRBJ1-1; 8 bases agree with TRBD1. This CDR3 spans 15 amino acids. The junction had 7 bases not matched to a gene; V was cut back by 4 bases and J by 0 bases. Per the germline V gene, CDR1 is SQVTM and CDR2 is ANQGSEA. CDR3 sequence: CSVGIPDRVNTEAFF. CDR3 nucleotides: TGCAGCGTTGGGATACCGGACAGGGTGAACACTGAAGCTTTCTTT.

The chain has TRBV27 and TRBJ1-1; no firm D call. CDR1 MNHEY and CDR2 SMNVEV come from the germline V gene (reference sequence). The CDR3 is made up of 13 amino acids. V lost 2 bases and J lost 0, with 4 bases in between. CDR3 in DNA: TGTGCCAGCAGTTTAATAGTGAACACTGAAGCTTTCTTT. Translation: CASSLIVNTEAFF.

The rearrangement uses TRBV21-1 and TRBJ2-1; TRBD1 reflects the table's D call only, with no check against the DNA. TRBV21-1 is flagged as a pseudogene. This CDR3 is built from 11 residues. CDR3 sequence reads: CASSNLGGQFF. CDR3 coding DNA: TGTGCCAGCAGCAACTTAGGGGGGCAGTTCTTC.

CDR3 bases: TGTGCCATCAGTGATTCTTCGGGAGGGCCCTACGAGCAGTACTTC. Encoded protein: CAISDSSGGPYEQYF. The V call is TRBV10-3, the J call TRBJ2-7; 8 nucleotides align to TRBD2. The V gene's germline CDR1 is ENHRY and CDR2 SYGVKD. The CDR3 covers 15 residues. J gave up 2 bases and V 3 bases, and 6 bases lay outside the gene matches.

This rearrangement joins TRBV19 to TRBJ1-1, with TRBD1 matching 7 bases. CDR1 is LNHDA and CDR2 is SQIVND in the germline V gene (reference sequence). The ends lost 7 bases at V and 1 base at J; junction bases unmatched: 9. There are 15 residues in the CDR3. The CDR3 here is CASNQQGLTNTEAFF. The DNA of the CDR3 is TGTGCCAGTAATCAACAGGGGTTAACGAACACTGAAGCTTTCTTT.

This clonotype was detected only a few times. J is TRBJ1-5 and V is TRBV19; D is unclear. The germline CDR1 and CDR2 sequences are LNHDA and SQIVND (reference sequence). Deletions cut 6 bases from V and 0 bases from J, with 12 bases between. The CDR3 consists of 15 residues. This chain's CDR3 is CASRPILGSNQPQHF. The CDR3 coding sequence is TGTGCCAGTAGACCCATTCTAGGTAGCAATCAGCCCCAGCATTTT.

The chain uses TRBV6-5 and TRBJ2-3; D perhaps matches TRBD2 (6 bases). This CDR3 comprises 15 residues. CDR1 and CDR2 from the germline V gene are MNHEY and SVGAGI. V lost 4 bases, J lost 3 bases, and 14 bases lay in between. The CDR3 nucleotides read TGTGCCAGCAGTTGGAGGGGCCTACGTACAGATACGCAGTATTTT. Translation: CASSWRGLRTDTQYF.

This clonotype appeared a few times. CDR3: CASRSRPGLAGGANTGELFF. CDR3 DNA sequence: TGTGCCAGCAGGAGCCGACCTGGACTAGCGGGAGGAGCGAACACCGGGGAGCTGTTTTTT. The chain uses TRBV6-1 and TRBJ2-2; 14 bases fit TRBD2. Per the germline V gene, CDR1 is MNHNS and CDR2 is SASEGT. V shed 6 bases, J shed 0 bases, and the junction held 12 bases outside the gene matches. This CDR3 comprises 20 residues.

The rearrangement joins TRBV7-2 to TRBJ2-5, with D hard to call. V was clipped by 5 bases and J by 4 bases, with 5 bases between them. The CDR3 runs 11 residues. Germline V gives CDR1 SGHTA, CDR2 FQGNSA. CDR3 loop: CASSAVETQYF. The CDR3 DNA reads as TGTGCCAGCAGCGCAGTAGAGACCCAGTACTTC.

The V gene is TRBV6-1, the J gene TRBJ1-1; D perhaps matches TRBD1 (6 bases). Germline CDR1 reads MNHNS; CDR2 reads SASEGT. Trimming removed 0 bases from V and 5 bases from J, with 10 bases in between. This CDR3 spans 14 amino acids. The CDR3 spells CASSEAGRGTEAFF. DNA for the CDR3: TGTGCCAGCAGTGAAGCTGGCAGGGGAACTGAAGCTTTCTTT.

The CDR3 reads CASSYSGRGGETQYF. CDR3 DNA: TGTGCCAGCAGTTACTCGGGGAGGGGGGGGGAGACCCAGTACTTC. J is TRBJ2-5 and V is TRBV6-5; maybe TRBD2 (7 bases). Germline loops: CDR1 MNHEY, CDR2 SVGAGI. V shed 0 bases and J shed 5 bases, with 13 bases lying between them. This CDR3 is built from 15 residues.

This clonotype was observed a few times. This chain links TRBV20-1 with TRBJ2-1, with 10 bases identical to TRBD2. CDR1 is DFQATT, CDR2 SNEGSKA, per germline (reference sequence). The CDR3 extends over 15 amino acids. Unmatched junction bases numbered 12, after V lost 5 bases and J lost 8 bases. CDR3 sequence reads: CSALNGLAASDEQFF. The CDR3 coding sequence is TGCAGTGCTCTAAATGGACTAGCGGCCTCCGATGAGCAGTTCTTC.